The entry that follows covers one T cell receptor (beta chain) sequence. Per the germline V gene, CDR1 is MNHEY and CDR2 is SVGAGI. This CDR3 is built from 15 residues. V lost 6 bases to trimming and J lost 0 bases; unmatched junction nucleotides: 7. This specimen comes from a study of blood T cell repertoires in COVID-19. Here immunoSEQ multiplex PCR was the method, and the copy in TCRdb shows in-frame clones only, minus some. The sample has 180,000 or so clones, roughly 83% seen once. This sequence originates from a woman aged 25-40 years who had recovered from COVID-19. V and J are TRBV6-5 and TRBJ2-7; 8 bases agree with TRBD1. Sequenced sample: PBMCs or T cells enriched from blood (not recorded which). CDR3: CASRRGQGSSYEQYF. The CDR3, as DNA: TGTGCCAGCAGGCGCGGACAGGGTAGCTCCTACGAGCAGTACTTC.